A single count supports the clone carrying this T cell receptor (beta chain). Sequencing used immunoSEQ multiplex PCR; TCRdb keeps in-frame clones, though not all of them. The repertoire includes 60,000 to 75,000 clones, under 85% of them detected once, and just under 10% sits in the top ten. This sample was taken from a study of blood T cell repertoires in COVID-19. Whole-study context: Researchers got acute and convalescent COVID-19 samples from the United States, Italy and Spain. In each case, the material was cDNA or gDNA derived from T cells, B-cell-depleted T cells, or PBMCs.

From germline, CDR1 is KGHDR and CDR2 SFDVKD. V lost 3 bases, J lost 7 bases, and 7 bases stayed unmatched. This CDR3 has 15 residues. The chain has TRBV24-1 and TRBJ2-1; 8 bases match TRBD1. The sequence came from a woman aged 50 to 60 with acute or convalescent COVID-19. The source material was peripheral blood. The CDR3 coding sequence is TGTGCCACCAGTGATACAGGACAGGGTTCGAATGAGCAGTTCTTC. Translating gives CATSDTGQGSNEQFF.